The following is a T cell receptor (beta chain) sequence with its context. Its antigen remains unknown. Germline V CDR1 and CDR2: MGHDK, SYGVNS. This CDR3 is built from 15 residues. V was pared by 6 bases and J by 0 bases, with 12 bases between. The data were taken from a study of cytomegalovirus exposure and HLA in healthy donors. Study results and caveats: Cytomegalovirus-associated status was assigned to around 160 TCR beta chains. In vitro work confirmed that a few CMV-associated chains recognize CMV antigens.

The PCR used 60 Vbeta and 13 Jbeta primers. Profiling relied on immunoSEQ multiplex PCR, and the TCRdb table lists in-frame clones only, not all of them. Of approximately 80,000 clones listed, roughly 73% are singletons. The V call is TRBV25-1, the J call TRBJ1-5; a possible D gene is TRBD1 (5 bases). The sequence derives from a woman in her forties in good health and CMV-seropositive. Sequencing was done on a sample of PBMCs. The CDR3 DNA reads as TGTGCCAGCAGCCCGGCAGGGTTTAGCAATCAGCCCCAGCATTTT. Protein sequence: CASSPAGFSNQPQHF.